The entry that follows covers one T cell receptor beta chain sequence. This specimen belongs to a study of T cell changes during pregnancy in multiple sclerosis. V was clipped by 7 bases and J by 6 bases; unmatched bases: 3. CDR1 is MNHEY and CDR2 is SMNVEV in the germline V gene (reference sequence). There are 12 residues in the CDR3. The repertoire was sequenced with immunoSEQ multiplex PCR; TCRdb's copy has only in-frame clones and lacks some. This sample has over 100,000 clones, with 92% found just once. This specimen was peripheral blood, taken in the third trimester of pregnancy. This receptor was obtained from a female donor with multiple sclerosis, enrolled in a pregnancy study. The rearrangement joins TRBV27 to TRBJ2-1, with 7 nucleotides matching TRBD1. The DNA of the CDR3 is TGTGCCAGCACTAACAGGGGCAATGAGCAGTTCTTC. Amino acids: CASTNRGNEQFF.